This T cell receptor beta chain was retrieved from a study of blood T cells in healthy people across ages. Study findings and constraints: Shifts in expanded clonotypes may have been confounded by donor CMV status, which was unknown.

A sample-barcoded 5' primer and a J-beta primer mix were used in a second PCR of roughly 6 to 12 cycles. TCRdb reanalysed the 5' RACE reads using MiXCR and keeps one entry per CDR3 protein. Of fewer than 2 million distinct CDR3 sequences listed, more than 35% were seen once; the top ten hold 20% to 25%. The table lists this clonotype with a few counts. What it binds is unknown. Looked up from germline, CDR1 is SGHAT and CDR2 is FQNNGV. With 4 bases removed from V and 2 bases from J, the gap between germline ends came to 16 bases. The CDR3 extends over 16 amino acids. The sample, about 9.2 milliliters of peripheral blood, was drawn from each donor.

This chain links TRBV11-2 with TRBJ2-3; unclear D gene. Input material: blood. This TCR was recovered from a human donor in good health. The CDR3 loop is CASSSGFKWHTDTQYF. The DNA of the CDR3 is TGTGCCAGCAGCTCCGGCTTTAAGTGGCACACAGATACGCAGTATTTT.